This paragraph reports one T cell receptor beta chain. Assay used: immunoSEQ multiplex PCR; TCRdb lists only in-frame clones, some missing. Here the sample spans approximately 200,000 clones, 75% to 90% being singletons. Per germline, CDR1 LGHNA and CDR2 YSLEER. This CDR3 has 21 residues. V lost 1 base and J lost 3; bases outside the gene matches: 12. The sample belongs to a study of blood T cell repertoires in COVID-19. Overall study: Sites in the United States, Italy and Spain provided acute and convalescent COVID-19 samples.

V is TRBV4-3 and J is TRBJ2-1; TRBD2 aligns across 16 bases. The receptor comes from a human donor in a cohort sampled during active COVID-19. Sequenced material: peripheral blood. The CDR3 nucleotides are TGCGCCAGCAGCCAAGCAGGGAAGGGACTAGCGGGAGGGCTCGGCTACAATGAGCAGTTCTTC. Its translation: CASSQAGKGLAGGLGYNEQFF.